One sample yielded the 14 T cell receptor beta chains listed below, sequenced in a study of Graves' ophthalmopathy and Graves' hyperthyroidism. Amplification of the TCR beta CDR3 regions used RNA transcripts (as template). Amplification began with first-round RT-PCR using HTBI primers, then second-round multiplex PCR was performed. TCRdb recomputed calls from the multiplex PCR reads with MiXCR, one row per CDR3 protein. The sample consists of about 740,000 distinct CDR3 sequences, 40% of them appearing once. Sequenced input: peripheral blood. These receptors were collected from an adult man with Graves' ophthalmopathy.

In the case of this clonotype: A much larger clone differs from this one at a single base, so this may be a read error. The chain employs TRBV2 and TRBJ2-2; tentatively, D is TRBD1 or TRBD2 (5 bases each). Germline assignment: CDR1 SNHLY and CDR2 FYNNEI. The CDR3 is 15 residues long. The CDR3 bases are TGTGCCAGCAGTGAACAGGGTAAAGTCACCGGGGAGCTGCTTTTT. Amino acid sequence: CASSEQGKVTGELLF.

The rearrangement joins TRBV2 to TRBJ2-2; TRBD1 agrees at 8 bases. The CDR3 contains 14 residues. V lost 10 bases to trimming and J lost 5 bases; unmatched junction nucleotides: 9. The germline CDR1 and CDR2 sequences are SNHLY and FYNNEI. The DNA of the CDR3 is TGTGCCACCCGGACAGGGCAGAGAACCGGGGAGCTGTTTTTT. It codes for CATRTGQRTGELFF. Variable domain in full (rest from reference TRBV2 and TRBJ2-2): EPEVTQTPSHQVTQMGQEVILRCVPISNHLYFYWYRQILGQKVEFLVSFYNNEISEKSEIFDDQFSVERPDGSNFTLKIRSTKLEDSAMYFCATRTGQRTGELFFGEGSRLTVL.

This clonotype was counted at least ten times. V is TRBV7-9 and J is TRBJ1-1; 7 positions agree with TRBD1. Germline V CDR1 and CDR2: SEHNR, FQNEAQ (reference sequence). Losses at the gene ends were 2 bases for V and 4 bases for J; bases not matched to a gene: 4. The CDR3 is made up of 14 amino acids. The CDR3 region has the DNA TGTGCCAGCAGCTTAAGTTACAGGGGCACTGAAGCTTTCTTT. This codes for CASSLSYRGTEAFF.

This clonotype was detected a few times. Here the CDR3 reads CASSPRGIREKLFF. The CDR3 coding sequence is TGTGCCAGCAGTCCTCGGGGGATCCGGGAAAAACTGTTTTTT. The genes are TRBV2 and TRBJ1-4, with a weak D call TRBD1 (5 bases). Trimming removed 5 bases at V and 8 bases at J, with 15 bases between. The CDR3 loop spans 14 amino acids. CDR1 is SNHLY, CDR2 FYNNEI, per germline. The full variable domain, with the rest looked up from reference TRBV2 and TRBJ1-4, is EPEVTQTPSHQVTQMGQEVILRCVPISNHLYFYWYRQILGQKVEFLVSFYNNEISEKSEIFDDQFSVERPDGSNFTLKIRSTKLEDSAMYFCASSPRGIREKLFFGSGTQLSVL.

This clonotype was seen only a few times. CDR3 sequence reads: CASSTTSGRVGETQYF. In DNA, the CDR3 is TGCGCCAGCAGCACGACTAGCGGGAGGGTCGGAGAGACCCAGTACTTC. The chain is built from TRBV5-1 and TRBJ2-5; 14 bases are shared with TRBD2. The CDR3 contains 16 residues. With 4 bases clipped from V and 4 bases from J, the junction kept 6 bases outside the gene matches. Germline V gives CDR1 SGHRS, CDR2 YFSETQ. The full variable domain, with the rest looked up from reference TRBV5-1 and TRBJ2-5, is KAGVTQTPRYLIKTRGQQVTLSCSPISGHRSVSWYQQTPGQGLQFLFEYFSETQRNKGNFPGRFSGRQFSNSRSEMNVSTLELGDSALYLCASSTTSGRVGETQYFGPGTRLLVL.

CDR3 sequence: CASSQVVGLGYEQYF. CDR3 coding DNA: TGTGCCAGCAGCCAAGTAGTAGGGTTAGGGTACGAGCAGTACTTC. V usage is TRBV7-9 and J usage is TRBJ2-7; D unresolved. CDR1 is SEHNR and CDR2 is FQNEAQ in the germline V gene (reference sequence). The CDR3 extends over 15 amino acids. V was shortened by 5 bases and J by 4 bases, with 18 bases between the two germline ends.

The V and J genes are TRBV6-5 and TRBJ2-5; D is unresolved. Germline CDR1 reads MNHEY; CDR2 reads SVGAGI. This CDR3 has 14 residues. V was clipped by 6 bases and J by 2 bases, with 13 bases between them. DNA of the CDR3: TGTGCCAGCAGAACGGCCGGCATACAAGAGACCCAGTACTTC. It yields the protein CASRTAGIQETQYF.

The chain has TRBV25-1 and TRBJ1-2, with D possibly TRBD1 on 5 matching bases. Germline values: CDR1 MGHDK, CDR2 SYGVNS. This CDR3 has 12 amino acids. V was shortened by 7 bases and J by 4 bases, with 10 bases between the two germline ends. CDR3 sequence: CASNPGIYGYTF. The CDR3 DNA is TGTGCCAGCAACCCAGGGATCTATGGCTACACCTTC.

The chain employs TRBV6-1 and TRBJ1-4; tentatively, D is TRBD1 (6 bases). Trimming shortened V by 5 bases and J by 7 bases, and 14 bases separated the two germline ends. The CDR3 loop spans 14 amino acids. CDR1 and CDR2 (germline): MNHNS, SASEGT. The CDR3 protein is CASSTGAGAEKLFF. CDR3 DNA: TGTGCCAGCAGTACGGGGGCCGGGGCTGAAAAACTGTTTTTT.

This chain joins TRBV2 and TRBJ2-6, with TRBD1 identical over 8 bases. The CDR3 contains 20 residues. The junction had 16 bases not matched to a gene; V was cut back by 6 bases and J by 0 bases. Germline loops: CDR1 SNHLY, CDR2 FYNNEI. CDR3 in amino acids: CASSKDGPGGHFSGANVLTF. Written as DNA, the CDR3 is TGTGCCAGCAGCAAGGACGGGCCAGGGGGCCACTTCTCTGGGGCCAACGTCCTGACTTTC.

This clonotype was seen many times. The gene calls are TRBV7-2 and TRBJ2-5, with D possibly TRBD1 on 5 matching bases. V was pared by 1 base and J by 5 bases, with 11 bases between. The CDR3 is made up of 14 amino acids. The germline gives CDR1 SGHTA, CDR2 FQGNSA. CDR3 nucleotides: TGTGCCAGCAGCTTAGACAGGACCATTGAGACCCAGTACTTC. This sequence encodes CASSLDRTIETQYF.

This clonotype appeared many times. This chain uses TRBV10-2 with TRBJ1-5; no definite D call. Trimming took off 0 bases at V and 9 bases at J, with 9 bases between the two ends. The germline V gene has CDR1 WSHSY and CDR2 SAAADI. This CDR3 has 13 residues. The CDR3 loop reads CASSESREWPQHF. CDR3 nucleotides: TGCGCCAGCAGTGAGTCGCGGGAATGGCCCCAGCATTTT.

Points on this clonotype: The conserved phenylalanine or tryptophan is not found at the CDR3 terminus, so this likely reflects a read error. The chain is built from TRBV7-8 and TRBJ2-7, with 10 bases matching TRBD1. This CDR3 is 14 amino acids long. Per the germline V gene, CDR1 is SGHVS and CDR2 is FQNEAQ. Germline trimming cut 7 bases from V and 6 bases from J; bases unmatched to any gene: 9. CDR3 region: CASTGTGALGEQYL. In nucleotides, the CDR3 is TGTGCCAGCACCGGGACAGGGGCCCTAGGCGAGCAGTACCTC.

CDR3 in amino acids: CSVGILSSYEQYF. Here the CDR3 DNA reads TGCAGCGTTGGGATCCTTAGCTCCTACGAGCAGTACTTC. The rearrangement links TRBV29-1 to TRBJ2-7, with D hard to call. Germline CDR1 and CDR2: SQVTM and ANQGSEA. The V gene lost 4 bases and the J gene lost 0 bases, with 10 bases spanning the gap. The CDR3 runs 13 residues.